This T cell receptor beta chain is drawn from a study of blood T cell repertoires in COVID-19. For the study at large: T cells, B-cell-depleted T cells, or PBMCs provided the cDNA or gDNA that served as material.

Trimming pared 4 bases from V and 3 bases from J, leaving 21 bases between. CDR3 length: 17 residues. CDR1 is SNHLY and CDR2 is FYNNEI in the germline V gene. Adults between roughly 18 and 90 years of age took part from fewer than 30 US areas. All recovered Cohort 3 donors got two negative PCRs, got clearance, or saw symptom resolution. In the source study's methods: Researchers report that nucleated cell counts were estimated from reference gene primer amplification. Profiled with immunoSEQ multiplex PCR; TCRdb holds only in-frame clones, not every one. V and J calls plus clone size are reproduced from that table; the DNA served to infer D and trimming. Seen here are roughly 280,000 clones, 85% to 90% observed once, and the top ten hold over 2%.

This clonotype was sampled from a woman under 30 who had recovered from COVID-19. This chain links TRBV2 with TRBJ1-1, with D unresolved. Sequenced material: PBMCs or T cells enriched from blood (not recorded which). The CDR3 DNA follows: TGTGCCAGCAGTGTCCTCTTACAGCAGACCTCGGACACTGAAGCTTTCTTT. Translated, it gives CASSVLLQQTSDTEAFF.